The 13 T cell receptor beta chains below come from one sample, sequenced in a study of T cell repertoires in cytomegalovirus infection (dated 2019 in TCRdb). Sequencing used an Illumina HiSeq 1500. Using fastp at Q25 and MiXCR, TCRdb reprocessed the public reads and kept productive beta chains. Rows are combined by CDR3 protein, so each entry shows the most common genes and DNA. The sample profile shows some 280,000 distinct CDR3 sequences; around 13% of them were found once. The top ten clones comprise roughly 8.7% of the sample. The specimen sequenced was PBMCs. The receptors derive from a human donor in good health (CMV status not recorded). Some clones in this sample may be carry-over from other donors' samples.

This clonotype occurred many times. The chain recombines TRBV7-6 with TRBJ2-7; D unclear. V lost 3 bases to trimming and J lost 3 bases, with 12 bases between them. The CDR3 sequence is 14 residues long. The germline gives CDR1 SGHVS, CDR2 FNYEAQ. Here the CDR3 reads CASSLVSSSYEQYF. The CDR3 DNA reads as TGTGCCAGCAGCTTGGTCTCTAGTAGCTACGAGCAGTACTTC.

This clonotype was seen many times. The V call is TRBV7-6, the J call TRBJ1-5; D might be TRBD1 (5 bases). The CDR3 length is 16 residues. Between the trimmed V and J ends, which lost 3 bases and 7 bases, there was a span of 19 bases. From germline, CDR1 is SGHVS and CDR2 FNYEAQ. The CDR3 DNA follows: TGTGCCAGCAGCTTGGGTACGGGACCACTAGGGCAGCCCCAGCATTTT. It codes for CASSLGTGPLGQPQHF.

The rearrangement links TRBV7-9 to TRBJ1-1, with 9 bases lining up with TRBD1. CDR1 SEHNR and CDR2 FQNEAQ come from the germline V gene (reference sequence). With 5 bases clipped from V and 6 bases from J, the junction kept 7 bases outside the gene matches. There are 14 residues in the CDR3. The CDR3 nucleotides read TGTGCCAGCAGCCCGGGGGACAGGGAGTCTGAAGCTTTCTTT. As protein: CASSPGDRESEAFF.

This clonotype was counted ten times or more. The chain is built from TRBV4-2 and TRBJ2-6; 7 bases align to TRBD1. Germline CDR1 and CDR2: LGHNA and YNFKEQ. There are 19 residues in the CDR3. V lost 0 bases and J lost 0; bases outside the gene matches: 8. CDR3 bases: TGTGCCAGCAGCCAAGATATTGGGACAGACTACTCTGGGGCCAACGTCCTGACTTTC. Translated: CASSQDIGTDYSGANVLTF.

CDR3 coding DNA: TGTGCCAGCACCCAGACTAGCGGGAGCTACAATGAGCAGTTCTTC. Translation gives CASTQTSGSYNEQFF. The rearrangement uses TRBV28 and TRBJ2-1; 12 bases are shared with TRBD2. The germline CDR1 and CDR2 sequences are MDHEN and SYDVKM. This CDR3 is 15 amino acids long. Germline trimming cut 7 bases from V and 3 bases from J; bases unmatched to any gene: 4.

With regard to this clonotype: Possible read error: a much larger clone is one base away. This chain connects TRBV19 to TRBJ2-6; D not certain. The ends were cut back, 5 bases at V and 4 bases at J, with 12 bases in the middle. CDR1 is LNHDA, CDR2 SQIVND, per germline (reference sequence). This CDR3 has 15 residues. The CDR3 sequence is CASSYQARGANVLTF. Written as DNA, the CDR3 is TGTGCCAGTAGTTATCAGGCTAGAGGGGCCAACGTCCTGACTTTC.

This clonotype was found many times. The gene calls are TRBV20-1 and TRBJ2-5; D possibly corresponds to TRBD2 (5 bases). Germline CDR1 and CDR2: DFQATT and SNEGSKA (reference sequence). V lost 6 bases and J 3 bases, leaving 23 bases between the germline ends. The CDR3 is 16 amino acids. The CDR3 sequence: CSASLRLLAKEETQYF. The CDR3 DNA is TGCAGTGCCTCACTCAGGTTGCTAGCCAAGGAAGAGACCCAGTACTTC.

The V call is TRBV2, the J call TRBJ2-2; D may be TRBD2 (5 bases). V was pared by 1 base and J by 8 bases, with 14 bases between. CDR1 and CDR2 from the germline V gene are SNHLY and FYNNEI. This CDR3 contains 15 residues. DNA for the CDR3: TGTGCCAGCAGTGAAGGGCGCAGCAGGACTGGGGAGCTGTTTTTT. Its translation: CASSEGRSRTGELFF.

This clonotype has at least ten counts. In DNA form, the CDR3 reads TGTGCCAGCAGCTTAGAGAGGGGGAACCCCTACAATGAGCAGTTCTTC. Translation: CASSLERGNPYNEQFF. V usage is TRBV11-2 and J usage is TRBJ2-1; D possibly corresponds to TRBD1 (6 bases). The CDR3 runs 16 residues. The germline V gene has CDR1 SGHAT and CDR2 FQNNGV. Trimming shortened V by 0 bases and J by 2 bases, and 11 bases separated the two germline ends. Using reference TRBV11-2 and TRBJ2-1 for the parts outside the CDR3, the full variable domain is EAGVAQSPRYKIIEKRQSVAFWCNPISGHATLYWYQQILGQGPKLLIQFQNNGVVDDSQLPKDRFSAERLKGVDSTLKIQPAKLEDSAVYLCASSLERGNPYNEQFFGPGTRLTVL.

Many counts were recorded for this clonotype. The chain has TRBV12-3 or TRBV12-4 and TRBJ2-1; either TRBD1 or TRBD2 may fit D (5 bases each). With 7 bases removed from V and 6 bases from J, the gap between germline ends came to 7 bases. The CDR3 runs 11 residues. CDR3 in amino acids: CASNGGNEQFF. CDR3 nucleotides: TGTGCCAGCAATGGGGGCAATGAGCAGTTCTTC.

V is TRBV6-1 and J is TRBJ1-1; 9 bases fit TRBD1. Germline-derived CDR1 and CDR2 are MNHNS and SASEGT. The V segment lost 9 bases and the J segment 6 bases; nucleotides outside the gene matches: 11. CDR3 size: 14 residues. This CDR3 reads CASDLPGQGPEAFF. Written as DNA, the CDR3 is TGTGCCAGTGACCTTCCGGGACAGGGACCTGAAGCTTTCTTT.

This clonotype was observed a handful of times. The rearrangement joins TRBV20-1 to TRBJ1-1; D unclear. Germline loops: CDR1 DFQATT, CDR2 SNEGSKA (reference sequence). The CDR3 spans 12 residues. Trimming removed 6 bases at V and 11 bases at J, with 19 bases between. The CDR3 DNA follows: TGCAGTGCCTCTTGGCCGGGGTCTGGGGCTTTCTTT. Translating it yields CSASWPGSGAFF.

In its sample, this clonotype was seen many times. The chain couples TRBV6-1 to TRBJ2-1, with 13 bases identical to TRBD2. This CDR3 has 16 residues. The trim removed 5 bases at V and 10 bases at J, leaving 11 bases unmatched. CDR1 is MNHNS and CDR2 is SASEGT in the germline V gene. The CDR3 spells CASSQEGLAGRIEQFF. CDR3 nucleotide sequence: TGTGCCAGCAGTCAAGAGGGACTAGCGGGAAGGATAGAGCAGTTCTTC.